The sequence of this T cell receptor beta chain was determined in a study of response to subunit inactivated influenza vaccine (dated by TCRdb to 2017 to 2018). Regarding the study in general: Deep quantitative T cell receptor repertoire profiling was used in the study to track responses to a trivalent subunit inactivated influenza vaccine. Summary of the overall study and its limitations: It was suggested by the authors that each seasonal influenza vaccination may recruit only a limited number of new T cells.

Library creation used RT-PCR. These reads were obtained on an Illumina HiSeq 2500. TCRdb reprocessed the public reads (quality trimming at Q25 with fastp, clone calling with MiXCR) and kept in-frame beta chains. Duplicate CDR3 protein sequences are folded into a single record with the most common DNA and genes. Here the sample has about 570,000 distinct CDR3 sequences; about 11% occur a single time. The ten largest make up around 10% of the sample. In this sample, this clonotype turned up a few times. The antigen this receptor binds is unknown. The sample holds no much larger clone one base away, and base qualities are not on file. Reading from cysteine to phenylalanine, the CDR3 counts 14 amino acids. Only the CDR3 part of the read is kept: 42 bases, read in frame from the first base. CDR1 and CDR2 were assigned from the germline V gene as SGHTA and FQGNSA. The V end loses 5 bases and the J end loses 5 bases, and a stretch of 14 bases separates them.

This sample was also put to use in a study of T cells expressing NK-cell markers. Per that second paper: The TCR beta cDNA libraries were made using 5'RACE template switching, a step that added both a universal primer site and unique molecular identifiers. Fewer than ten donors provided sorted CD3+CD56+NKG2C+, CD3+CD56+NKG2C- and CD3+CD56-NKG2C+ T-cell subsets, whose TCR beta-chain repertoires were profiled. Of the eight sequenced donors, seven were found to be HCMV-seropositive and one was found to be HCMV-seronegative. In several experiments an anti-gammadeltaTCR antibody was added to restrict sorting to alphabetaTCR-expressing T cells. In six donors, the dominant CD3+CD56+NKG2C+ clonotypes were among the top 10 CD8+ clonotypes and accounted for about 1.0-7.5% of CD8+ T cells. Those dominant clonotypes were again the most abundant among CD3+CD56-NKG2C+ cells in a few donors, at about 28.3-65%. Whether the expanded NKG2C-expressing T cell clones were specific for HCMV antigens remained unclear. All eight donors whose samples were sequenced were randomly selected healthy volunteers, three of them men and five women. HCMV serostatus was determined by detecting HCMV-specific IgG in serum with a commercial ELISA kit. Peripheral blood mononuclear cells were isolated from blood by Ficoll density gradient centrifugation. For six donors, bulk peripheral blood T-cell repertoires were additionally sequenced from unsorted PBMC. Synthesis of cDNA was primed from the TCR beta constant segment and was followed by two consecutive PCR amplification steps. The libraries were sequenced on Illumina HiSeq 2000/2500, MiSeq or NextSeq, producing 2 x 150 bp reads. MIGEC was used to demultiplex reads and group reads by UMI, and MiTCR was used to assemble and quantify clonotypes. To remove erroneous sequences, TCR cDNA sequences were retained only when supported by two or more reads. The tcR package was used for downstream repertoire analysis, and clonotypes were matched across fractions by CDR3 nucleotide sequence plus V segment. VDJmatch was used to annotate antigen specificity against VDJdb, with one amino acid substitution in CDR3 allowed.

Recombination linked TRBV7-2 to TRBJ2-3; a weak D assignment points to TRBD2 (7 bases agree). This specimen consisted of PBMCs from blood, obtained on the day of vaccination. The receptor comes from a man over 45 who received an inactivated influenza vaccine. Donor details come from another sample of the same person, matched by shared clones. The CDR3 is CASSPAGTKDTQYF. DNA sequence: TGTGCCAGCAGCCCAGCGGGGACAAAAGATACGCAGTATTTT.